The 24 T cell receptor beta chains below all came from one sample that was sequenced in a study of blood T cell repertoires in COVID-19. Profiling relied on immunoSEQ multiplex PCR, and the TCRdb table lists in-frame clones only, not all of them. The sample consists of 120,000 or so clones, more than 65% of them appearing once. Sample: peripheral blood. These receptors were collected from a woman aged 70-85 years with acute or convalescent COVID-19.

This chain joins TRBV7-9 and TRBJ2-7; possible D gene TRBD2, 6 bases. Trimming shortened V by 3 bases and J by 1 base, and 19 bases separated the two germline ends. This CDR3 has 17 amino acids. Germline V gene lookup returns CDR1 SEHNR and CDR2 FQNEAQ (reference sequence). The CDR3 sequence is CASSFNVGTLSSYEQYF. Written as DNA, the CDR3 is TGTGCCAGCAGCTTCAACGTGGGGACTTTATCTTCCTACGAGCAGTACTTC.

This rearrangement joins TRBV6-2 or TRBV6-3 to TRBJ2-1; TRBD1 matches 7 bases. Germline assignment: CDR1 MNHEY and CDR2 SVGEGT. V gave up 2 bases and J gave up 4 bases; unmatched junction bases: 5. There are 15 residues in the CDR3. CDR3 DNA: TGTGCCAGCAGTTACGGGCAGGGGGTATACAATGAGCAGTTCTTC. This gives the protein CASSYGQGVYNEQFF.

The V gene is TRBV19, the J gene TRBJ2-5; 8 bases map to TRBD1. Germline CDR1 is LNHDA and CDR2 is SQIVND (reference sequence). V was pared by 4 bases and J by 5 bases, with 6 bases of the junction left unmatched. The CDR3 runs to 14 residues. The chain's CDR3 is CASSTGGAGETQYF. CDR3 DNA: TGTGCCAGTAGTACAGGGGGCGCGGGGGAGACCCAGTACTTC.

V usage is TRBV11-2 and J usage is TRBJ2-5, with 7 bases aligning to TRBD1. The V gene end was trimmed by 5 bases and the J gene end by 5 bases; junction bases not matched to a gene: 5. The CDR3 is 13 residues long. Germline loops: CDR1 SGHAT, CDR2 FQNNGV. The chain's CDR3 is CASSPTGWETQYF. For the CDR3, the DNA is TGTGCCAGCAGCCCGACAGGGTGGGAGACCCAGTACTTC.

The chain couples TRBV11-2 to TRBJ2-2; TRBD1 agrees at 10 bases. The CDR3 runs to 16 residues. Germline CDR1 SGHAT, CDR2 FQNNGV. V was pared by 10 bases and J by 2 bases, with 10 bases of the junction left unmatched. The CDR3 region is CATFPRDRGNTGELFF. As DNA, the CDR3 is TGTGCCACCTTCCCGAGGGACAGGGGCAACACCGGGGAGCTGTTTTTT.

The CDR3 reads CASSYLGGAFF. The DNA for the CDR3 is TGTGCCAGCAGTTATTTGGGGGGAGCTTTCTTT. The chain joins TRBV6-2 or TRBV6-3 to TRBJ1-1; TRBD1 might be the D (5 bases). The CDR3 consists of 11 residues. Germline V CDR1 and CDR2: MNHEY, SVGEGT. V lost 3 bases, J lost 10 bases, and 9 bases lay in between.

V and J are TRBV6-2 or TRBV6-3 and TRBJ2-7, with TRBD1 identical over 8 bases. The CDR3 sequence is 15 residues long. The germline V gene has CDR1 MNHEY and CDR2 SVGEGT. V gave up 4 bases and J gave up 3 bases; unmatched junction bases: 8. CDR3 DNA sequence: TGTGCCAGCAGTTCGGGACAGGCGAATGGCTACGAGCAGTACTTC. This sequence encodes CASSSGQANGYEQYF.

The chain links TRBV4-1 to TRBJ1-1; D may be TRBD1 (5 bases). Germline CDR1 reads MGHRA; CDR2 reads YSYEKL. This CDR3 is built from 13 residues. Trimming took off 5 bases at V and 6 bases at J, with 13 bases between the two ends. CDR3 sequence: CASSGAGRPEAFF. CDR3 in DNA: TGCGCCAGCAGCGGGGCGGGGAGACCTGAAGCTTTCTTT.

V is TRBV7-9 and J is TRBJ1-1; perhaps TRBD1 as D (6 bases). The ends were cut back, 5 bases at V and 4 bases at J, with 17 bases in the middle. The germline V gene has CDR1 SEHNR and CDR2 FQNEAQ (reference sequence). The CDR3 extends over 15 amino acids. The CDR3 nucleotides are TGTGCCAGCAGCCCCGCTGGAGGGGGGGCCACTGAAGCTTTCTTT. Its protein product is CASSPAGGGATEAFF.

The V gene is TRBV10-3, the J gene TRBJ1-5; 7 bases fit TRBD1. CDR3 size: 14 residues. Germline V gene data show CDR1 as ENHRY and CDR2 as SYGVKD. J lost 4 bases, V lost 8 bases, and 8 bases had no gene match. The CDR3 DNA reads TGTGCCATCCCGACAGGGTCAGTGAATCAGCCCCAGCATTTT. This sequence encodes CAIPTGSVNQPQHF.

The chain links TRBV5-4 to TRBJ1-1; D gene unclear. The germline V gene has CDR1 SGHNT and CDR2 YYREEE (reference sequence). The V and J ends lost 3 bases and 1 base respectively, with 10 bases between them. This CDR3 comprises 14 residues. CDR3 sequence: CASSSRAGNTEAFF. Here the CDR3 DNA reads TGTGCCAGCAGCTCCCGCGCAGGGAACACTGAAGCTTTCTTT.

This clone was seen a few times. The chain is built from TRBV11-3 and TRBJ1-5; D is uncertain. Looked up from germline, CDR1 is SGHNT and CDR2 is YENEEA. The CDR3 has 17 residues. Trimming left V 4 bases short and J 2 bases short, with 18 bases between. In DNA, the CDR3 is TGTGCCAGCAGCTCCTCGTTAGCGGTTCTTGGCAATCAGCCCCAGCATTTT. This translates into CASSSSLAVLGNQPQHF. Drawing the rest from reference TRBV11-3 and TRBJ1-5, the complete variable domain is EAGVVQSPRYKIIEKKQPVAFWCNPISGHNTLYWYLQNLGQGPELLIRYENEEAVDDSQLPKDRFSAERLKGVDSTLKIQPAELGDSAVYLCASSSSLAVLGNQPQHFGDGTRLSIL.

The chain combines TRBV29-1 with TRBJ2-3; 10 nucleotides agree with TRBD2. CDR3 length: 14 amino acids. With V trimmed by 5 bases and J by 7 bases, 9 bases remained unmatched. The V gene's germline CDR1 is SQVTM and CDR2 ANQGSEA. Written as DNA, the CDR3 is TGCAGCGTTAAGCGAGCGGGGGGGCCTCATACGCAGTATTTT. Amino acid sequence: CSVKRAGGPHTQYF.

This clone was seen a handful of times. The chain combines TRBV10-1 with TRBJ1-2; TRBD1 aligns across 7 bases. Looked up from germline, CDR1 is WNHNN and CDR2 is SYGVQD (reference sequence). V shed 5 bases, J shed 4 bases, and the junction held 7 bases outside the gene matches. The CDR3 spans 14 residues. CDR3 bases: TGCGCCAGCAGTCCGGGACAGCTGTCCTATGGCTACACCTTC. As protein: CASSPGQLSYGYTF.

The chain has TRBV5-1 and TRBJ2-6; D unclear. V gave up 4 bases and J gave up 0 bases, with 8 bases separating them. CDR1 and CDR2 from the germline V gene are SGHRS and YFSETQ. The CDR3 is made up of 15 amino acids. This chain's CDR3 is CASSTVNSGANVLTF. The CDR3 DNA follows: TGCGCCAGCAGCACAGTTAACTCTGGGGCCAACGTCCTGACTTTC. The whole variable domain, remainder taken from reference TRBV5-1 and TRBJ2-6, is KAGVTQTPRYLIKTRGQQVTLSCSPISGHRSVSWYQQTPGQGLQFLFEYFSETQRNKGNFPGRFSGRQFSNSRSEMNVSTLELGDSALYLCASSTVNSGANVLTFGAGSRLTVL.

This rearrangement joins TRBV5-6 to TRBJ2-5; D is perhaps TRBD2 (7 bases). Deletions cut 0 bases from V and 6 bases from J, with 15 bases between. CDR3 length equals 15 residues. The germline V gene encodes CDR1 SGHDT and CDR2 YYEEEE. The CDR3 DNA follows: TGTGCCAGCAGCTTGGCCGGGGGGCTAGTTAAGACCCAGTACTTC. The encoded protein is CASSLAGGLVKTQYF. The full variable domain, in which reference TRBV5-6 and TRBJ2-5 provide the parts outside the CDR3, is DAGVTQSPTHLIKTRGQQVTLRCSPKSGHDTVSWYQQALGQGPQFIFQYYEEEERQRGNFPDRFSGHQFPNYSSELNVNALLLGDSALYLCASSLAGGLVKTQYFGPGTRLLVL.

Here the CDR3 reads CASSFSTEAFF. CDR3 nucleotide sequence: TGTGCCAGCAGCTTTAGCACTGAAGCTTTCTTT. The gene calls are TRBV7-2 and TRBJ1-1; D remains unclear. There are 11 residues in the CDR3. Between the trimmed V and J ends, which lost 3 bases and 4 bases, there was a span of 3 bases. Germline-derived CDR1 and CDR2 are SGHTA and FQGNSA.

This chain's CDR3 is CASSDRGGSTDTQYF. The CDR3 nucleotides read TGTGCCAGCAGTGACAGGGGAGGGAGCACAGATACGCAGTATTTT. The V call is TRBV6-4, the J call TRBJ2-3, with 7 bases aligning to TRBD2. This CDR3 comprises 15 residues. Looked up from germline, CDR1 is MRHNA and CDR2 is SNTAGT. Trimming cost V 2 bases and J 0 bases; bases outside gene matches: 2.

The rearrangement joins TRBV5-4 to TRBJ2-7; TRBD1 matches 7 bases. The CDR3 is 14 residues long. J gave up 1 base and V 3 bases, and 4 bases lay outside the gene matches. CDR1 is SGHNT, CDR2 YYREEE, per germline (reference sequence). The CDR3 nucleotides read TGTGCCAGCAGCTCAGAGACAGGGTCCTACGAGCAGTACTTC. Its translation is CASSSETGSYEQYF. Full variable domain (missing parts from reference TRBV5-4 and TRBJ2-7): ETGVTQSPTHLIKTRGQQVTLRCSSQSGHNTVSWYQQALGQGPQFIFQYYREEENGRGNFPPRFSGLQFPNYSSELNVNALELDDSALYLCASSSETGSYEQYFGPGTRLTVT.

This clone occurred many times. V usage is TRBV20-1 and J usage is TRBJ1-5; the match to TRBD1 covers 9 bases. Per germline, CDR1 DFQATT and CDR2 SNEGSKA (reference sequence). The CDR3 spans 11 residues. The CDR3 loop reads CSGGQGQPQHF. The CDR3 DNA is TGCAGCGGGGGACAGGGACAGCCCCAGCATTTT.

CDR3 DNA: TGTGCCAGCAGTCACCGAGGAGCGGGGGACAATGAGCAGTTCTTC. Protein: CASSHRGAGDNEQFF. V and J are TRBV2 and TRBJ2-1; 8 bases align to TRBD2. CDR3 size: 15 residues. Germline CDR1 and CDR2: SNHLY and FYNNEI. The V and J ends lost 5 bases and 5 bases, in that order; junction bases with no gene match: 8.

The chain recombines TRBV6-2 or TRBV6-3 with TRBJ1-5; D might be TRBD1 (6 bases). Germline V gene lookup returns CDR1 MNHEY and CDR2 SVGEGT. Trimming stripped 4 bases from V and 5 bases from J, with 12 bases between. This CDR3 spans 14 amino acids. The chain's CDR3 is CASSSDRTYQPQHF. In DNA, the CDR3 is TGTGCCAGCAGTTCTGACAGGACCTATCAGCCCCAGCATTTT.

The rearrangement joins TRBV11-1 to TRBJ2-7, with 9 bases fitting TRBD2. The CDR3 spans 14 residues. The V and J ends lost 1 base and 5 bases, in that order; junction bases with no gene match: 3. Germline V gives CDR1 SGHAT, CDR2 FQDESV (reference sequence). CDR3 amino acids: CASSLVSGSHEQYF. For the CDR3, the DNA is TGTGCCAGCAGCTTAGTTAGCGGGAGCCACGAGCAGTACTTC.

This clone turned up a few times. This chain joins TRBV5-6 and TRBJ1-4, with TRBD1 matching over 8 bases. The CDR3 has 15 residues. CDR1 is SGHDT and CDR2 is YYEEEE in the germline V gene. V trimming: 4 bases; J trimming: 5 bases; junction bases outside the gene matches: 7. The CDR3 protein is CASSLTTGANEKLFF. For the CDR3, the DNA is TGTGCCAGCAGCCTTACGACAGGGGCCAATGAAAAACTGTTTTTT.